Shown below are 6 T cell receptor beta chains from a single sample sequenced in a study of regulatory T cells in long-lasting Graves disease. Time point noted: persistent/refractory GD, antithyroid drugs over 5 years with positive TRAb. RNA extracted from PBMCs served as the sequencing template. Relying on iRepertoire HTBI primers and Arm-PCR of CDR3 regions, the team built TCR beta libraries. TCRdb analysed the multiplex PCR reads with MiXCR anew, one entry per CDR3 protein. Here the sample spans hundreds of thousands of distinct CDR3 sequences, about a fifth being singletons. The sample in question was peripheral blood mononuclear cells (PBMCs), obtained when the disease was refractory, from a patient treated with antithyroid drugs. The receptors stem from a female donor with Graves disease.

This clonotype has a single count. The chain is built from TRBV19 and TRBJ2-2; no firm D call. This CDR3 spans 16 amino acids. V was trimmed by 3 bases and J by 4 bases, leaving 15 bases between them. Per the germline V gene, CDR1 is LNHDA and CDR2 is SQIVND (reference sequence). The CDR3 here is CASSIVYSFLTGELFF. In DNA, the CDR3 is TGTGCCAGTAGTATTGTTTACAGTTTTCTCACCGGGGAGCTGTTTTTT.

The gene calls are TRBV19 and TRBJ2-2, with D possibly TRBD2 on 5 matching bases. Per germline, CDR1 LNHDA and CDR2 SQIVND (reference sequence). V was trimmed by 3 bases and J by 2 bases, leaving 10 bases between them. The CDR3 loop spans 15 amino acids. The CDR3 loop reads CASSIRGTNTGELFF. DNA of the CDR3: TGTGCCAGTAGTATTCGGGGAACTAACACCGGGGAGCTGTTTTTT. Full variable domain (outside the CDR3, taken from reference TRBV19 and TRBJ2-2): DGGITQSPKYLFRKEGQNVTLSCEQNLNHDAMYWYRQDPGQGLRLIYYSQIVNDFQKGDIAEGYSVSREKKESFPLTVTSAQKNPTAFYLCASSIRGTNTGELFFGEGSRLTVL.

The V and J genes are TRBV4-2 and TRBJ1-5, with 7 bases identical to TRBD1. The germline V gene encodes CDR1 LGHNA and CDR2 YNFKEQ. The CDR3 sequence is 16 residues long. With 0 bases clipped from V and 4 bases from J, the junction kept 6 bases outside the gene matches. CDR3 bases: TGTGCCAGCAGCCAAGATTGGGAGACAGGGAATCAGCCCCAGCATTTT. As protein: CASSQDWETGNQPQHF.

In its sample, this clonotype was seen many times. The chain has TRBV27 and TRBJ1-1; D possibly corresponds to TRBD1 (5 bases). With 3 bases removed from V and 4 bases from J, the gap between germline ends came to 15 bases. This CDR3 comprises 15 residues. CDR1 and CDR2 from the germline V gene are MNHEY and SMNVEV (reference sequence). The CDR3, as DNA: TGTGCCAGCAGTTTTCCGGGGCGCGGAGGCACTGAAGCTTTCTTT. Protein product: CASSFPGRGGTEAFF.

The gene calls are TRBV7-2 and TRBJ1-4; D gene unclear. The CDR3 has 17 amino acids. The V gene's germline CDR1 is SGHTA and CDR2 FQGNSA. The V end lost 1 base, the J end lost 3 bases, and 15 bases lay between the germline ends. Here the CDR3 reads CASSLGTRTRSNEKLFF. The CDR3, as DNA: TGTGCCAGCAGCTTAGGGACCCGGACGAGGTCTAATGAAAAACTGTTTTTT. Full variable domain (remainder filled in from reference TRBV7-2 and TRBJ1-4): GAGVSQSPSNKVTEKGKDVELRCDPISGHTALYWYRQSLGQGLEFLIYFQGNSAPDKSGLPSDRFSAERTGGSVSTLTIQRTQQEDSAVYLCASSLGTRTRSNEKLFFGSGTQLSVL.

This clonotype has a handful of counts. V gene TRBV7-9 combines with J gene TRBJ2-7; D unresolved. Germline CDR1 reads SEHNR; CDR2 reads FQNEAQ (reference sequence). This CDR3 contains 13 residues. Trimming cost V 8 bases and J 0 bases, with 11 bases left between them. CDR3 DNA: TGTGCCAGCGGCTCAGTGGGCTCCTACGAGCAGTACTTC. Translated: CASGSVGSYEQYF.